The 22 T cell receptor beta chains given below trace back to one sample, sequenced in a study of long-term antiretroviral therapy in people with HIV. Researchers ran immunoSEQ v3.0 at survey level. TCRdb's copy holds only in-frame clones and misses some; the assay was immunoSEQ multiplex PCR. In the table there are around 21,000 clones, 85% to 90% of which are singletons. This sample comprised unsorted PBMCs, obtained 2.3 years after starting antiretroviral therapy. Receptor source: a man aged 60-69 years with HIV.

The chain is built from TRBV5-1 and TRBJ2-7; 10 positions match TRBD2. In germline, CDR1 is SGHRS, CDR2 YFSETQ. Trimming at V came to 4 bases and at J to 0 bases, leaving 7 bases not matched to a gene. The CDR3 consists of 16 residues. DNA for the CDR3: TGCGCCAGCAGCCCGTTAGCGGGGGGAAGCTCCTACGAGCAGTACTTC. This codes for CASSPLAGGSSYEQYF.

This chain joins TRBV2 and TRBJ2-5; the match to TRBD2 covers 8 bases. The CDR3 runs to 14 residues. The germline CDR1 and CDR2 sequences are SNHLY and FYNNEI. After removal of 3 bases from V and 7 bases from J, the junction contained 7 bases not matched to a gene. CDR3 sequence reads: CASSDRLAGSTQYF. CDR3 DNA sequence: TGTGCCAGCAGTGACCGGCTAGCGGGTTCGACCCAGTACTTC.

The CDR3 nucleotides read TGTGCCAGCAGCTTACAGGGGGCGGACGAGCAGTACTTC. This translates into CASSLQGADEQYF. This chain links TRBV11-3 with TRBJ2-7, with TRBD1 matching 8 bases. Germline CDR1 reads SGHNT; CDR2 reads YENEEA. Trimming took 2 bases from V and 5 from J; bases not matched to a gene: 2. The CDR3 has 13 residues.

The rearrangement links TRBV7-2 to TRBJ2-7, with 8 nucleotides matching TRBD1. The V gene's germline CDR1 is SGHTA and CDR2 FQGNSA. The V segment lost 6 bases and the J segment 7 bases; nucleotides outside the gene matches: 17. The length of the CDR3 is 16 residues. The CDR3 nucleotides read TGTGCCAGCAGTAAACTGACAGGGGCCCTCCGGGGGGAGCAGTACTTC. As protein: CASSKLTGALRGEQYF.

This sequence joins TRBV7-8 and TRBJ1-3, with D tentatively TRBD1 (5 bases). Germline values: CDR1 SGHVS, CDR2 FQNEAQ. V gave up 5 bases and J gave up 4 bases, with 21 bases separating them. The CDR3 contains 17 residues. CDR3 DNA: TGTGCCAGCAGCCTCAACGTCCGGGACCCCTCCGGAAACACCATATATTTT. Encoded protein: CASSLNVRDPSGNTIYF.

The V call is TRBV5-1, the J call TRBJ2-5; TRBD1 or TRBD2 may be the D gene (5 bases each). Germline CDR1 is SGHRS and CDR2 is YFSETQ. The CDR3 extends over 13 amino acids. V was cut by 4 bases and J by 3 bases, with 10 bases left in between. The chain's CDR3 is CASSVGTKETQYF. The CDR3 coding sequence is TGCGCCAGCAGCGTAGGGACGAAAGAGACCCAGTACTTC.

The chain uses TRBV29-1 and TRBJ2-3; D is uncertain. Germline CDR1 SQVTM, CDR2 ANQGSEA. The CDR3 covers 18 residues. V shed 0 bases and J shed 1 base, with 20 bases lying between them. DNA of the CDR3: TGCAGCGTTGAAGATCGGAGCAGGAAGGGCCGGGGCACAGATACGCAGTATTTT. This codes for CSVEDRSRKGRGTDTQYF.

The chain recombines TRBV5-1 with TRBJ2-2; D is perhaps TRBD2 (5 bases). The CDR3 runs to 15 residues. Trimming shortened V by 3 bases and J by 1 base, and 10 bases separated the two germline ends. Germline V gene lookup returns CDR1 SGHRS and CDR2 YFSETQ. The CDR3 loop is CASSSLALNTGELFF. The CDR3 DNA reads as TGCGCCAGCAGCTCCCTAGCCCTGAACACCGGGGAGCTGTTTTTT. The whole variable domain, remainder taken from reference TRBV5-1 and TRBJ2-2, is KAGVTQTPRYLIKTRGQQVTLSCSPISGHRSVSWYQQTPGQGLQFLFEYFSETQRNKGNFPGRFSGRQFSNSRSEMNVSTLELGDSALYLCASSSLALNTGELFFGEGSRLTVL.

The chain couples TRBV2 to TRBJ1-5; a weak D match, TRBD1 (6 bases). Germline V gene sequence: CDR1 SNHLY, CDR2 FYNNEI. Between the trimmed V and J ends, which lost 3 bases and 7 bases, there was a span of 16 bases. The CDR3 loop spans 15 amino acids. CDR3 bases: TGTGCCAGCAGTGAGGGGCAGGGGCGATCACAGCCCCAGCATTTT. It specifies CASSEGQGRSQPQHF.

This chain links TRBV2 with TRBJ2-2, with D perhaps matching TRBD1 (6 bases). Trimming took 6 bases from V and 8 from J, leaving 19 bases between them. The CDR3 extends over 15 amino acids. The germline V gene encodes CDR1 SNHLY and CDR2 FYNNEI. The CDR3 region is CASSTERGWKGELFF. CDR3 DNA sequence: TGTGCCAGCAGCACAGAGAGGGGGTGGAAGGGGGAGCTGTTTTTT. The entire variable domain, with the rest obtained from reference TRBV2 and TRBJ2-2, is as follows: EPEVTQTPSHQVTQMGQEVILRCVPISNHLYFYWYRQILGQKVEFLVSFYNNEISEKSEIFDDQFSVERPDGSNFTLKIRSTKLEDSAMYFCASSTERGWKGELFFGEGSRLTVL.

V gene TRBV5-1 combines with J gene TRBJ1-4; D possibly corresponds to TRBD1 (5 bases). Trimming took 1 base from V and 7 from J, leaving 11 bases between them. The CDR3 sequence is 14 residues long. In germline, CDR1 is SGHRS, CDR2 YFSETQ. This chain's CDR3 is CASSLIGASEKLFF. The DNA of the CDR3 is TGCGCCAGCAGCTTGATTGGGGCGAGTGAAAAACTGTTTTTT.

This chain's CDR3 is CASSLALKVPGGTQYF. The CDR3 bases are TGCGCCAGCAGCTTGGCCTTGAAGGTCCCGGGAGGTACGCAGTATTTT. The gene calls are TRBV5-1 and TRBJ2-3, with TRBD2 identical over 7 bases. From germline, CDR1 is SGHRS and CDR2 YFSETQ. With 0 bases clipped from V and 8 bases from J, the junction kept 12 bases outside the gene matches. The CDR3 sequence is 16 residues long.

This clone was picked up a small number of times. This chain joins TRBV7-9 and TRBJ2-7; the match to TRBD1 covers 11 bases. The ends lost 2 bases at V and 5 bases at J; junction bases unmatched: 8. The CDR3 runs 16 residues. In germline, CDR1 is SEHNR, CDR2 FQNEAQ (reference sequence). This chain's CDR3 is CASSLPLRTGGNEQYF. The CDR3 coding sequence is TGTGCCAGCAGCTTACCTCTGCGGACAGGGGGCAACGAGCAGTACTTC.

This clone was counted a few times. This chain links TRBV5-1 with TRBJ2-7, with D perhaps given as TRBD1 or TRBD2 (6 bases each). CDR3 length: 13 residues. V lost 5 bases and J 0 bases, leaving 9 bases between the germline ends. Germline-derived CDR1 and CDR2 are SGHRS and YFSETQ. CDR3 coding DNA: TGCGCCAGCAGGGAGGGGGACTCCTACGAGCAGTACTTC. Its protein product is CASREGDSYEQYF.

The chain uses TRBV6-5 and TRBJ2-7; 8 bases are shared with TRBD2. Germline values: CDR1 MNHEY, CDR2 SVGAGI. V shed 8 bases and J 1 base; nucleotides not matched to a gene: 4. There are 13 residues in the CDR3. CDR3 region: CASGSGSSYEQYF. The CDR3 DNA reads TGTGCCAGCGGGAGCGGGAGTTCCTACGAGCAGTACTTC.

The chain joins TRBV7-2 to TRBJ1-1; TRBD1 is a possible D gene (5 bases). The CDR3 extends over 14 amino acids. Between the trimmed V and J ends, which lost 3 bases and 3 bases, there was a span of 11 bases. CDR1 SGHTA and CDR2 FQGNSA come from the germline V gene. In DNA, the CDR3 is TGTGCCAGCAGCTTTCAGGGTAGGGACACTGAAGCTTTCTTT. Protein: CASSFQGRDTEAFF. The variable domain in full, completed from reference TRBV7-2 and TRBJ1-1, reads GAGVSQSPSNKVTEKGKDVELRCDPISGHTALYWYRQSLGQGLEFLIYFQGNSAPDKSGLPSDRFSAERTGGSVSTLTIQRTQQEDSAVYLCASSFQGRDTEAFFGQGTRLTVV.

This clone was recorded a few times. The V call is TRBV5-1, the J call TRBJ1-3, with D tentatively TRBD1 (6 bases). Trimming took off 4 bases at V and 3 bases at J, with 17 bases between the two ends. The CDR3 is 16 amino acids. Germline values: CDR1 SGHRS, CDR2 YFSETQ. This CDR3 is CASSPSYQGFGNTIYF. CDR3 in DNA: TGCGCCAGCAGCCCGTCGTACCAGGGGTTTGGAAACACCATATATTTT.

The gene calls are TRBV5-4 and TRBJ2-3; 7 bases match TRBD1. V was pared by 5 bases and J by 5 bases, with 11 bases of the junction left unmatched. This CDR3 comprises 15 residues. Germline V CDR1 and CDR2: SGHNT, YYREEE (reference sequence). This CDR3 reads CASRSYLDREDTQYF. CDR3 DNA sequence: TGTGCCAGCAGGTCCTACCTAGACAGGGAAGATACGCAGTATTTT.

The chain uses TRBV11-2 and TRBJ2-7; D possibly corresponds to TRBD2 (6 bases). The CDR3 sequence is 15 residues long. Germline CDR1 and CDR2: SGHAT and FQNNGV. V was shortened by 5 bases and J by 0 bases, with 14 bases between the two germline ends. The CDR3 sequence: CASSGGVGVSYEQYF. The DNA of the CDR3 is TGTGCCAGCAGCGGAGGGGTTGGGGTCTCCTACGAGCAGTACTTC. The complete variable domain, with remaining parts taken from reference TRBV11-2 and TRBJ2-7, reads EAGVAQSPRYKIIEKRQSVAFWCNPISGHATLYWYQQILGQGPKLLIQFQNNGVVDDSQLPKDRFSAERLKGVDSTLKIQPAKLEDSAVYLCASSGGVGVSYEQYFGPGTRLTVT.

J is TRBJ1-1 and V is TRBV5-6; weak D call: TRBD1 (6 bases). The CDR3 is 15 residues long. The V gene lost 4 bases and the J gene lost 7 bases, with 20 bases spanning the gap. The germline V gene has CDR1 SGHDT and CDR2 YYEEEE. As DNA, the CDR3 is TGTGCCAGCAGCCCGGTCGAGACAGGAGCGGGTGAAGCTTTCTTT. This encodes CASSPVETGAGEAFF.

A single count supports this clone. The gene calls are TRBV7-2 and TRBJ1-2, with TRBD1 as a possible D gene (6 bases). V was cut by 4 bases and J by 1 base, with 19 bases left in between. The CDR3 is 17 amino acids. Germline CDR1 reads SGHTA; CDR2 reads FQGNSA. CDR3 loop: CASSSRGIRGGNYGYTF. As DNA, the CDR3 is TGTGCCAGCAGCTCGCGGGGGATTAGGGGGGGTAACTATGGCTACACCTTC.

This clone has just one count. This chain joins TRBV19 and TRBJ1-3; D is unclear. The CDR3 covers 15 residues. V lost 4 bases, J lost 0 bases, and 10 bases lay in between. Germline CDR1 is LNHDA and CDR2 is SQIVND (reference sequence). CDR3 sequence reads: CASSNLGDSGNTIYF. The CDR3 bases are TGTGCCAGTAGTAATCTCGGGGACTCTGGAAACACCATATATTTT.